This TCR beta chain originates from a study of blood T cell repertoires in COVID-19. Study in general: Acute-phase and convalescent COVID-19 samples originated in the United States, Italy and Spain. T cells, B-cell-depleted T cells, or PBMCs provided the cDNA or gDNA that served as material.

The CDR3 spans 13 residues. The germline gives CDR1 KGHSH, CDR2 LQKENI. V was cut by 2 bases and J by 8 bases, with 12 bases left in between. Original processing methods: For nucleated cells, counts were estimated from reference gene primer amplification. Here immunoSEQ multiplex PCR was the method, and the copy in TCRdb shows in-frame clones only, minus some. V, J and clone size reflect that table, while D and trimming were determined from the DNA. The profile shows 150,000 to 200,000 clones, about 86% of them singletons. This chain links TRBV18 with TRBJ1-2; D gene unclear. The sample taken for sequencing was peripheral blood. The receptor's source is a woman aged 18-35 years who had recovered from COVID-19. The CDR3 sequence is CASSPGGFEGYTF. In DNA, the CDR3 is TGTGCCAGCTCACCAGGAGGTTTTGAAGGCTACACCTTC.